This TCR beta chain was recorded in a study of shared clonotypes between healthy human individuals. This clone was seen a single time. Using immunoSEQ multiplex PCR, the repertoire was profiled, and TCRdb retains in-frame clones only, with some absent. The sample holds approximately 1.4 million clones, around 98% seen once. This CDR3 region has 16 residues. V lost 1 base and J 4 bases, leaving 17 bases between the germline ends. The germline V gene has CDR1 LNHNV and CDR2 YYDKDF (reference sequence). This sequence joins TRBV15 and TRBJ2-7, with D possibly TRBD1 on 6 matching bases. The TCR originated in a man aged 30-40 years in good health. Sequences were obtained from naive CD4+ T cells sorted from blood. Subset noted: CD45RA+ positively selected. In nucleotides, the CDR3 is TGTGCCACCAGCAGAGTCACGGGCACAGGGTGGTACGAGCAGTACTTC. Translating it yields CATSRVTGTGWYEQYF.